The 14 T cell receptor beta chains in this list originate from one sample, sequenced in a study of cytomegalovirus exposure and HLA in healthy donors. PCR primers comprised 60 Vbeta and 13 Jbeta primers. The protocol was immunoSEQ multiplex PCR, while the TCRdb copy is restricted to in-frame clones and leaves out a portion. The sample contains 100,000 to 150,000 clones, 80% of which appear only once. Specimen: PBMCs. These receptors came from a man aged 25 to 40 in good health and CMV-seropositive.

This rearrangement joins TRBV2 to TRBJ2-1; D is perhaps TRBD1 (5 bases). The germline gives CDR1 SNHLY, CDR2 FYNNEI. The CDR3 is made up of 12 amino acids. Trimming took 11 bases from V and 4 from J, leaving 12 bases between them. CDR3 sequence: CAGGRDYNEQFF. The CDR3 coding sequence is TGTGCCGGCGGCAGGGATTACAATGAGCAGTTCTTC.

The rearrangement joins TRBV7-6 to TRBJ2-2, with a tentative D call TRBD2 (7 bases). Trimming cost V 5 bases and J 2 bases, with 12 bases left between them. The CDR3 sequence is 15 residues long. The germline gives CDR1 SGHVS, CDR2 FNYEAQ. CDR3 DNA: TGTGCCAGCAGCCTGAGGGGGGGAAACACCGGGGAGCTGTTTTTT. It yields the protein CASSLRGGNTGELFF.

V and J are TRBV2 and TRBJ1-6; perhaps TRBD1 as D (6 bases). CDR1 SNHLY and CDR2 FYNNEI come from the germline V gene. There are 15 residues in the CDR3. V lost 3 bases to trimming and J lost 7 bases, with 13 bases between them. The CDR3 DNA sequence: TGTGCCAGCAGTGATTATGGACAGCCGAATTCACCCCTCCACTTT. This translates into CASSDYGQPNSPLHF.

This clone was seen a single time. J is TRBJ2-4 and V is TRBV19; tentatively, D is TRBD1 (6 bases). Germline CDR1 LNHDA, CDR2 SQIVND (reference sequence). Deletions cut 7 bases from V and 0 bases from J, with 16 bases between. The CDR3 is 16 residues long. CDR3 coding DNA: TGTGCCAGTACATATTACAGGGCCTTAGCCAAAAACATTCAGTACTTC. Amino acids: CASTYYRALAKNIQYF.

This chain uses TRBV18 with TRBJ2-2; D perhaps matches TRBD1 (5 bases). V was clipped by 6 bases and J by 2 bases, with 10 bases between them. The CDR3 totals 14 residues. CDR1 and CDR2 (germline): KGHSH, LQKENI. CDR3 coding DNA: TGTGCCAGCTCGGGGCAGCCAAACACCGGGGAGCTGTTTTTT. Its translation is CASSGQPNTGELFF.

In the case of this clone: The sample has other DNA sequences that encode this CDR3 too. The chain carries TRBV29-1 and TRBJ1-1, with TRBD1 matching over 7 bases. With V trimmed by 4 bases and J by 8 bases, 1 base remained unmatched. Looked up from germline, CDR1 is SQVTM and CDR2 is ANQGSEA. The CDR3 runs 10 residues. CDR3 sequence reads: CSVGGGEAFF. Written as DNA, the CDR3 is TGCAGCGTTGGAGGGGGCGAAGCTTTCTTT.

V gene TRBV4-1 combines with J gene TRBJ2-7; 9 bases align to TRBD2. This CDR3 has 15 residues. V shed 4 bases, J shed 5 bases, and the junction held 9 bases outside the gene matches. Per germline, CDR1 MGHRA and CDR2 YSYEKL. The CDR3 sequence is CASSRFAGGPNEQYF. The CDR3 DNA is TGCGCCAGCAGCCGCTTTGCGGGGGGGCCCAACGAGCAGTACTTC.

This chain's CDR3 is CASSYGSESPLHF. The CDR3 region has the DNA TGTGCCAGCAGTTATGGGAGTGAATCACCCCTCCACTTT. This chain joins TRBV6-5 and TRBJ1-6; D gene uncertain. The CDR3 has 13 residues. Trimming took 3 bases from V and 10 from J, leaving 10 bases between them. The germline CDR1 and CDR2 sequences are MNHEY and SVGAGI.

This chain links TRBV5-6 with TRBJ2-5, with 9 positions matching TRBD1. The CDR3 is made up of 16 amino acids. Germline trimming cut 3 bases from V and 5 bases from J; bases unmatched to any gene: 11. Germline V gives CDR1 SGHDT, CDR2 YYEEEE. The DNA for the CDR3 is TGTGCCAGCAGCTGGGACAGGGCGGTTGGTGTGGAGACCCAGTACTTC. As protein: CASSWDRAVGVETQYF.

For the CDR3, the DNA is TGTGCCAGCATTTGGGACACCCTGGGGATCGGGGAGCTGTTTTTT. This encodes CASIWDTLGIGELFF. V gene TRBV6-1 combines with J gene TRBJ2-2, with TRBD1 as a possible D gene (6 bases). V was pared by 7 bases and J by 7 bases, with 19 bases between. The CDR3 runs to 15 residues. Germline CDR1 is MNHNS and CDR2 is SASEGT.

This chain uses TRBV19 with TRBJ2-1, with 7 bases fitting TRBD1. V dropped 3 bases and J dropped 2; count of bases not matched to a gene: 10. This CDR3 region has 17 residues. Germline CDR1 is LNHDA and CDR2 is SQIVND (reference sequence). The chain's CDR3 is CASSIVPGQTAYNEQFF. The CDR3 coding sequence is TGTGCCAGTAGTATTGTACCGGGACAGACAGCCTACAATGAGCAGTTCTTC.

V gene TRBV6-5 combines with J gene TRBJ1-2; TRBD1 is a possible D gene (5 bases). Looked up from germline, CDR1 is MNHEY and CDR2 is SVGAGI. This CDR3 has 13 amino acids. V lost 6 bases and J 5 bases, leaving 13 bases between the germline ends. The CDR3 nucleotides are TGTGCCAGCAGACGCGGGGCAGGGTATGGCTACACCTTC. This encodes CASRRGAGYGYTF.

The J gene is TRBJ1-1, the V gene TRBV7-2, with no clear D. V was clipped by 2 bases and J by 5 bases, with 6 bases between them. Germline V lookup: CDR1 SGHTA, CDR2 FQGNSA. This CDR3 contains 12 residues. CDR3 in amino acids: CASSLYFTEAFF. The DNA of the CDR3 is TGTGCCAGCAGCTTATACTTTACTGAAGCTTTCTTT.

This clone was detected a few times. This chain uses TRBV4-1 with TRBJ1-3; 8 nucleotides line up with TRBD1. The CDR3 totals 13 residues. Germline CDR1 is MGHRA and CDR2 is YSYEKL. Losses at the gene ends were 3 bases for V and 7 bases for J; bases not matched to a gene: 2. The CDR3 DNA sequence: TGCGCCAGCAGCCAGACAGGGGCCAACACCATATATTTT. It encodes CASSQTGANTIYF.